This T cell receptor beta chain was profiled in a study of blood T cell repertoires in COVID-19. Participants were aged about 18 to 100 years from 24 US areas. Donors in Cohort 3 who had recovered were those with two negative PCRs, healthcare professional clearance, or resolution of their symptoms. Assay: immunoSEQ multiplex PCR; the TCRdb copy retains only in-frame clones and omits some. The sample has 150,000 or so clones; roughly 83% are singletons. Trimming shortened V by 1 base and J by 2 bases, and 12 bases separated the two germline ends. The CDR3 loop spans 15 amino acids. Looked up from germline, CDR1 is LGHDT and CDR2 is YNNKEL (reference sequence).

Sequencing input: PBMCs or T cells enriched from blood (not recorded which). The clonotype was recovered from a man between 45 and 60 years old who had recovered from COVID-19. The genes are TRBV3-1 (or the pseudogene TRBV3-2) and TRBJ2-7; the D gene is possibly TRBD1 (6 bases). The CDR3 DNA reads TGTGCCAGCAGCCAAGTCCGGGACACTGCCTACGAGCAGTACTTC. As protein: CASSQVRDTAYEQYF.